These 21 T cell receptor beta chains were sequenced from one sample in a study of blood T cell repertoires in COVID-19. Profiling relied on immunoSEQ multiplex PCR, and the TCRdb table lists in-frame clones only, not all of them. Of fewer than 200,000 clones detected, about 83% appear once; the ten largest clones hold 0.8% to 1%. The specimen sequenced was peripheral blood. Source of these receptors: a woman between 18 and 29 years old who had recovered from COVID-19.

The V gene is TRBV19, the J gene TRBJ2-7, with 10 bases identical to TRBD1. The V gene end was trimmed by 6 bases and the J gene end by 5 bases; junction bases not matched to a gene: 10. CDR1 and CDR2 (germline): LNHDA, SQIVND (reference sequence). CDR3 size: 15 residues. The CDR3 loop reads CASRTSGTGAHEQYF. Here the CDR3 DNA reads TGTGCCAGTAGGACCTCCGGGACAGGGGCCCACGAGCAGTACTTC.

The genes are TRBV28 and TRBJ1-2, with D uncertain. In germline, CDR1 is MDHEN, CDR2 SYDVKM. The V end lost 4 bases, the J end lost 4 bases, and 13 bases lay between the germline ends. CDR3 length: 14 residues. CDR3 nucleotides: TGTGCCAGCAGTTCTTCTGGGAGGACCTATGGCTACACCTTC. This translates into CASSSSGRTYGYTF.

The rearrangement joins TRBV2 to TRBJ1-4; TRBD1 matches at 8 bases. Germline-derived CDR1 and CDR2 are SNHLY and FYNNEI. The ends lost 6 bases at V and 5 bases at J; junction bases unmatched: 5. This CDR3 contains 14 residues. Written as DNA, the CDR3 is TGTGCCAGCAGCTCACAGGGGGGGAATGAAAAACTGTTTTTT. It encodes CASSSQGGNEKLFF.

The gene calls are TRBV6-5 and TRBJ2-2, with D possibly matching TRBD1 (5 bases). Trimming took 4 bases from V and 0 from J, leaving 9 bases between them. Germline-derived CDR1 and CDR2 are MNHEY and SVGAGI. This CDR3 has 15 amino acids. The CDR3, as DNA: TGTGCCAGCAGTTCTGGGGCCGCGAACACCGGGGAGCTGTTTTTT. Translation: CASSSGAANTGELFF.

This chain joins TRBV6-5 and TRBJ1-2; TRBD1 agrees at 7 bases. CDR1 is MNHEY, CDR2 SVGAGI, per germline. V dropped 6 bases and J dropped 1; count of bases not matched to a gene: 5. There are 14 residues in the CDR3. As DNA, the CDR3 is TGTGCCAGCAGGCTGGCAGGGGGTAACTATGGCTACACCTTC. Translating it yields CASRLAGGNYGYTF.

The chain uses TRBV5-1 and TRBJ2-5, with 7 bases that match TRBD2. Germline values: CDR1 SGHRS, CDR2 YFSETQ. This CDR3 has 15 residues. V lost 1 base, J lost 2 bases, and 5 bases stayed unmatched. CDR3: CASSLLSSGQETQYF. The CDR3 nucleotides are TGCGCCAGCAGCTTGTTGTCTAGCGGACAAGAGACCCAGTACTTC.

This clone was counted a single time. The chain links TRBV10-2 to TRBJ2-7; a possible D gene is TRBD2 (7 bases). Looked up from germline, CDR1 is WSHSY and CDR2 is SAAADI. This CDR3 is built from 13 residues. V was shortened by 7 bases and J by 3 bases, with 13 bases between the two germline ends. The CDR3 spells CASTPGGNYEQYF. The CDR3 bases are TGCGCCAGCACCCCGGGGGGCAACTACGAGCAGTACTTC.

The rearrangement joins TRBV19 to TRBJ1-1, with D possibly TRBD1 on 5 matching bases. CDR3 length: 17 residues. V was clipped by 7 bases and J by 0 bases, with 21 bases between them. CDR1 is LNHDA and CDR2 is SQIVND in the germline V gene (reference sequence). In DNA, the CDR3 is TGTGCCAGTACCCTGGAGGGTGGCAGGGTCATGAACACTGAAGCTTTCTTT. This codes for CASTLEGGRVMNTEAFF. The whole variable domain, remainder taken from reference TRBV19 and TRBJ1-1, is DGGITQSPKYLFRKEGQNVTLSCEQNLNHDAMYWYRQDPGQGLRLIYYSQIVNDFQKGDIAEGYSVSREKKESFPLTVTSAQKNPTAFYLCASTLEGGRVMNTEAFFGQGTRLTVV.

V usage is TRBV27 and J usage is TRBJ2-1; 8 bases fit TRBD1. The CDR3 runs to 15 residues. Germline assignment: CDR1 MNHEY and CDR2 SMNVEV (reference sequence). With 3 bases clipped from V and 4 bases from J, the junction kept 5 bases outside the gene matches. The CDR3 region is CASSFWTGKYNEQFF. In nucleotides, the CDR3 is TGTGCCAGCAGTTTCTGGACAGGGAAGTACAATGAGCAGTTCTTC.

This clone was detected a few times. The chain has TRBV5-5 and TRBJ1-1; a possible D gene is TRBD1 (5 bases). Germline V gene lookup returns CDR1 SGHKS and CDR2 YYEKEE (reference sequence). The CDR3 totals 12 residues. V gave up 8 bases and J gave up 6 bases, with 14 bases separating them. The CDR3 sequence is CASRSGGAEAFF. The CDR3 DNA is TGTGCCAGTCGTTCCGGGGGGGCTGAAGCTTTCTTT.

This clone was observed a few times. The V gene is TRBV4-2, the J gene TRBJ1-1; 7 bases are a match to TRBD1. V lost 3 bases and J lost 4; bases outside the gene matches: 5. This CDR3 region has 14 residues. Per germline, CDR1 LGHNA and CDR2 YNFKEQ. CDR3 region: CASSHNRGVTEAFF. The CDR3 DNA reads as TGTGCCAGCAGCCATAACAGGGGAGTCACTGAAGCTTTCTTT.

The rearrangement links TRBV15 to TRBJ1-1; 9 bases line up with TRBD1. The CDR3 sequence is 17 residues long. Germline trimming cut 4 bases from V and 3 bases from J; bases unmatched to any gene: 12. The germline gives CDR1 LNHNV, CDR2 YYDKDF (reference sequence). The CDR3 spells CATSKRPLRTGDTEAFF. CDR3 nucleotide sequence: TGTGCCACCAGCAAGAGGCCCCTGAGGACAGGGGACACTGAAGCTTTCTTT.

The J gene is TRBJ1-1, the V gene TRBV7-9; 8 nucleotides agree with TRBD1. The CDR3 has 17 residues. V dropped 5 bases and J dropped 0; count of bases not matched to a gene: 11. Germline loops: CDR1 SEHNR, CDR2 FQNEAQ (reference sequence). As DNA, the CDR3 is TGTGCCAGCAGCCCATCCCAGGGGGCCGTTATGAACACTGAAGCTTTCTTT. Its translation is CASSPSQGAVMNTEAFF.

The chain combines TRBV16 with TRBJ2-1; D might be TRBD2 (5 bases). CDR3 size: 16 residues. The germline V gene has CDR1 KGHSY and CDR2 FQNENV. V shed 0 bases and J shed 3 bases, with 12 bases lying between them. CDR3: CASSQSGRGNYNEQFF. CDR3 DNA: TGTGCCAGCAGCCAATCCGGCCGGGGTAACTACAATGAGCAGTTCTTC.

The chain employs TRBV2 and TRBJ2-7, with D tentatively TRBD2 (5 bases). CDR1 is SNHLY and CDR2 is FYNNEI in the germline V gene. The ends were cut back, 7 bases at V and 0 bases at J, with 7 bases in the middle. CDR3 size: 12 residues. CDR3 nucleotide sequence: TGTGCCAGCAACCGGGGCTCCTACGAGCAGTACGTC. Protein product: CASNRGSYEQYV.

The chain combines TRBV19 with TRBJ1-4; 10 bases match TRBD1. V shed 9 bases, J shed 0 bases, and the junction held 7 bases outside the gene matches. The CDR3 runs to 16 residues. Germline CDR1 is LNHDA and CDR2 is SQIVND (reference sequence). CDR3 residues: CASRDRGPATNEKLFF. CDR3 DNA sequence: TGTGCCAGCCGGGACAGGGGACCTGCAACTAATGAAAAACTGTTTTTT.

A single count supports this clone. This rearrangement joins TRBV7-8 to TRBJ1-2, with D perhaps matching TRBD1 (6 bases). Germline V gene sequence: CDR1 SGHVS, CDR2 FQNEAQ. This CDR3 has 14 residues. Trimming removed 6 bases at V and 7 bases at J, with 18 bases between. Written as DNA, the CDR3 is TGTGCCAGCAGTCCCTCCGACCAGGGGCCTGGCTACACCTTC. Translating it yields CASSPSDQGPGYTF. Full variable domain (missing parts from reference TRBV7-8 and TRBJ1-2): GAGVSQSPRYKVAKRGQDVALRCDPISGHVSLFWYQQALGQGPEFLTYFQNEAQLDKSGLPSDRFFAERPEGSVSTLKIQRTQQEDSAVYLCASSPSDQGPGYTFGSGTRLTVV.

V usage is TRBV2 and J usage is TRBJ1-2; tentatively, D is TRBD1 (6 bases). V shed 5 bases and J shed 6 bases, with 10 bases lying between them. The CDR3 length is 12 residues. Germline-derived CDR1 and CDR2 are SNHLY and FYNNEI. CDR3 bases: TGTGCCAGCAGTATACAGGGAAATGGCTACACCTTC. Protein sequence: CASSIQGNGYTF.

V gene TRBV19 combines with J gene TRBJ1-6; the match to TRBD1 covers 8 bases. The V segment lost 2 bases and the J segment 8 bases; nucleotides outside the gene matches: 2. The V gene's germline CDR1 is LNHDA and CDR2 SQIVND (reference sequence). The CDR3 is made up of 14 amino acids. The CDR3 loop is CASSITGGDSPLHF. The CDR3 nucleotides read TGTGCCAGTAGTATAACAGGGGGGGATTCACCCCTCCACTTT.

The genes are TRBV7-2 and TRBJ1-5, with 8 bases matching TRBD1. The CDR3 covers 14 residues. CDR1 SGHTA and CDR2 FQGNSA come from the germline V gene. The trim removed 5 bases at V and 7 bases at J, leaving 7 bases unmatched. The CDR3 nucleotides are TGTGCCAGCAGCCCAGACAGGGGAAGCCAGCCCCAGCATTTT. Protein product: CASSPDRGSQPQHF.

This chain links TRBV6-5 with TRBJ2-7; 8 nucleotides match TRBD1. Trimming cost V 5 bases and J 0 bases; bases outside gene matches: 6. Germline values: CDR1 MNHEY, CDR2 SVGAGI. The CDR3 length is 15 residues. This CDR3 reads CASSRGQALSYEQYF. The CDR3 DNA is TGTGCCAGCAGTCGGGGACAGGCGCTCTCCTACGAGCAGTACTTC.